The 2 T cell receptor beta chains presented below share a single source sample, sequenced in a study of cytomegalovirus exposure and HLA in healthy donors. 60 Vbeta and 13 Jbeta primers were used in PCR. Measured with immunoSEQ multiplex PCR; TCRdb has only the in-frame clones, and not every one. This sample carries about 160,000 clones, under 80% of them seen once, and the ten largest clones take more than 3.5%. Sequencing was done on a sample of PBMCs. These receptors were taken from a man aged 40-55 years in good health and CMV-seronegative.

This chain links TRBV6-5 with TRBJ2-7, with TRBD1 as a possible D gene (6 bases). In germline, CDR1 is MNHEY, CDR2 SVGAGI. The V end was cut by 2 bases, the J end by 3 bases, with 11 bases between. The CDR3 loop spans 14 amino acids. CDR3 sequence (DNA): TGTGCCAGCAGTTACAGGGGGTCGGGCTACGAGCAGTACTTC. Protein sequence: CASSYRGSGYEQYF.

The rearrangement uses TRBV19 and TRBJ1-4, with a possible D match to TRBD1 (5 bases). The CDR3 extends over 13 amino acids. Germline CDR1 LNHDA, CDR2 SQIVND (reference sequence). Trimming cost V 4 bases and J 3 bases, with 6 bases left between them. CDR3 region: CASSKGANEKLFF. As DNA, the CDR3 is TGTGCCAGTAGTAAAGGGGCTAATGAAAAACTGTTTTTT.